This T cell receptor beta chain emerged from a study of tumor-infiltrating lymphocytes in localized non-small cell lung cancer. Whole-study context: Some samples were collected after neoadjuvant chemotherapy; smokers, never-smokers and several histologies were included.

Trimming stripped 1 base from V and 1 base from J, with 12 bases between. CDR3 length equals 15 residues. Germline V CDR1 and CDR2: SGHNT, YYREEE (reference sequence). Overall study findings and caveats: No T-cell fraction difference was seen between IM1 and IM2 tumors.

The table came from immunoSEQ multiplex PCR; TCRdb's copy has only in-frame clones and leaves some out. The sample holds roughly 7,000 clones, 74% seen once. This clone was seen only once. No antigen is known for it. This chain joins TRBV5-4 and TRBJ2-7, with a weak D call TRBD1 (6 bases). The source of this sequence is a human donor with non-small cell lung cancer. The specimen was uninvolved lung tissue not adjacent to the tumor. The DNA of the CDR3 is TGTGCCAGCAGCTTGTCGACAGGAGATTCCTACGAGCAGTACTTC. It translates to CASSLSTGDSYEQYF. The whole variable domain, filled in from reference TRBV5-4 and TRBJ2-7, reads ETGVTQSPTHLIKTRGQQVTLRCSSQSGHNTVSWYQQALGQGPQFIFQYYREEENGRGNFPPRFSGLQFPNYSSELNVNALELDDSALYLCASSLSTGDSYEQYFGPGTRLTVT.